This T cell receptor beta chain was sequenced during a study of shared T cell receptors in the human thymus. Data came from immunoSEQ multiplex PCR; TCRdb stores just in-frame clones and leaves some out. The sample has over 350,000 clones; around 95% are singletons. Germline assignment: CDR1 LGHNA and CDR2 YSLEER. V shed 7 bases, J shed 7 bases, and the junction held 10 bases outside the gene matches. This CDR3 spans 16 amino acids. Sequencing input: thymocytes. The TCR comes from a human donor. The genes are TRBV4-3 and TRBJ2-1; 13 nucleotides align to TRBD2. CDR3 DNA sequence: TGCGCCAGCAACCCCCGGACTAGCGGGAGTTATAATGAGCAGTTCTTC. Protein product: CASNPRTSGSYNEQFF.